Listed here is a single T cell receptor (beta chain). The data belong to a study of shared clonotypes between healthy human individuals. Amplification in unsorted PBMC replicate PCRs started from about 320 ng DNA, which equals 28,000 or so T cell genomes. The method was immunoSEQ multiplex PCR; TCRdb's version includes in-frame clones alone and lacks a portion of them. The table has 530,000 or so clones, roughly 85% seen once; the top ten hold approximately 12%. Those who donated, Caucasian adults without exception, all lived in Nashville, Tennessee. The unsorted samples had tens of millions of PBMCs used for genomic DNA. Germline loops: CDR1 SGHRS, CDR2 YFSETQ. Trimming removed 0 bases at V and 10 bases at J, with 8 bases between. The CDR3 is made up of 13 amino acids.

The TCR was taken from a woman between 40 and 50 years old in good health. Some clones in this sample may be carry-over from other donors' samples. Sequences were obtained from PBMCs. The chain has TRBV5-1 and TRBJ1-6; D is unclear. The CDR3 nucleotides are TGCGCCAGCAGCTTGGTGGCGGAGTCACCCCTCCACTTT. Its protein is CASSLVAESPLHF.